This T cell receptor beta chain was recorded in a study of blood T cell repertoires in COVID-19. Study information: From T cells, B-cell-depleted T cells, or PBMCs came the material, which was cDNA or gDNA.

Authors' methods: Amplifying reference gene primers gave estimates of nucleated cell counts. Repertoires were generated with immunoSEQ multiplex PCR, while TCRdb's copy carries only in-frame clones and drops some. V and J calls and clone size follow that table, whereas D and trimming were derived from the DNA. The sample lists under 150,000 clones; roughly 80% were seen once. V was trimmed by 6 bases and J by 6 bases, leaving 14 bases between them. This CDR3 region has 13 residues. Germline V CDR1 and CDR2: SNHLY, FYNNEI. This clone has only a few counts. Sequencing was done on a sample of peripheral blood. The sequence was collected from a woman between 40 and 50 years old with acute or convalescent COVID-19. The rearrangement uses TRBV2 and TRBJ1-2; D is unresolved. CDR3 residues: CASRQSVVDGYTF. Written as DNA, the CDR3 is TGTGCCAGCAGACAGTCCGTGGTCGATGGCTACACCTTC.